What follows are 8 T cell receptor beta chains derived from one specimen sequenced in a study of blood T cell repertoires in COVID-19. Data came from immunoSEQ multiplex PCR; TCRdb stores just in-frame clones and leaves some out. The table records some 150,000 clones, about 91% of them present only once. Sample: peripheral blood. Receptors were obtained from a woman aged 60-70 years who had recovered from COVID-19.

The chain carries TRBV3-1 (or the pseudogene TRBV3-2) and TRBJ1-4, with 8 positions matching TRBD1. The germline V gene has CDR1 LGHDT and CDR2 YNNKEL (reference sequence). The CDR3 contains 14 residues. V shed 8 bases, J shed 8 bases, and the junction held 10 bases outside the gene matches. The CDR3 region has the DNA TGTGCCAGCGGACAGGGTTATCTTCGAGAAAAACTGTTTTTT. It is translated as CASGQGYLREKLFF.

This clone appeared a single time. DNA of the CDR3: TGTGCCAGTAGTCCCCCCGGGAGCCTGAGCGGCTACACCTTC. Its translation: CASSPPGSLSGYTF. The chain uses TRBV19 and TRBJ1-2; D is unresolved. Looked up from germline, CDR1 is LNHDA and CDR2 is SQIVND (reference sequence). V gave up 5 bases and J gave up 8 bases, with 18 bases separating them. The CDR3 extends over 14 amino acids.

The chain joins TRBV20-1 to TRBJ1-1; D ambiguous. Trimming took off 3 bases at V and 4 bases at J, with 9 bases between the two ends. The germline V gene encodes CDR1 DFQATT and CDR2 SNEGSKA (reference sequence). The CDR3 extends over 12 amino acids. The CDR3 spells CSASVGSTEAFF. The CDR3 nucleotides read TGCAGTGCTAGTGTGGGGAGCACTGAAGCTTTCTTT.

The chain's CDR3 is CAISDPLDPGYGYTF. CDR3 bases: TGTGCCATCAGTGACCCTCTGGATCCGGGCTATGGCTACACCTTC. The rearrangement links TRBV10-3 to TRBJ1-2, with D unresolved. CDR1 is ENHRY and CDR2 is SYGVKD in the germline V gene. Trimming stripped 3 bases from V and 4 bases from J, with 15 bases between. CDR3 length: 15 amino acids.

The chain carries TRBV6-2 or TRBV6-3 and TRBJ2-3; 8 bases agree with TRBD1. V lost 6 bases, J lost 4 bases, and 9 bases stayed unmatched. Per the germline V gene, CDR1 is MNHEY and CDR2 is SVGEGT. The CDR3 spans 15 residues. CDR3 nucleotides: TGTGCCAGCAGCTCGGACAGGGCCCGGTCAGATACGCAGTATTTT. It specifies CASSSDRARSDTQYF.

The chain links TRBV7-3 to TRBJ1-1; the D gene is possibly TRBD1 (5 bases). Trimming pared 0 bases from V and 4 bases from J, leaving 12 bases between. This CDR3 is 15 amino acids long. Germline values: CDR1 SGHTA, CDR2 FQGTGA. The CDR3: CASSLTRTPGTEAFF. CDR3 bases: TGTGCCAGCAGCTTAACTAGGACACCCGGCACTGAAGCTTTCTTT.

The chain joins TRBV27 to TRBJ2-2; TRBD1 agrees at 8 bases. The CDR3 spans 16 residues. Germline-derived CDR1 and CDR2 are MNHEY and SMNVEV (reference sequence). After removal of 4 bases from V and 3 bases from J, the junction contained 7 bases not matched to a gene. The DNA of the CDR3 is TGTGCCAGCAGTTCCATCGGACAGGGAGACACCGGGGAGCTGTTTTTT. Its translation is CASSSIGQGDTGELFF.

The V gene is TRBV4-2, the J gene TRBJ1-3; tentative D call: TRBD1 (5 bases). CDR1 is LGHNA, CDR2 YNFKEQ, per germline. The CDR3 is made up of 20 amino acids. Trimming left V 0 bases short and J 2 bases short, with 23 bases between. The CDR3 nucleotides are TGTGCCAGCAGCCAAGAAGGGTGGAGGCAGGGAGGTATACCTGGAAACACCATATATTTT. It codes for CASSQEGWRQGGIPGNTIYF.